The 32 T cell receptor beta chains below come from one sample, sequenced in a study of T cells after yellow fever vaccination. TCRdb re-analysed the 5' RACE reads in MiXCR, keeping a single row per CDR3 protein. The sample contains approximately 170,000 distinct CDR3 sequences, approximately 11% of which appear only once. This specimen was CD8+ T cells sorted from PBMCs, taken 15 days after the yellow fever booster vaccination. These receptors were collected from a man aged 18 to 29 who received the YFV17D yellow fever vaccine.

This clonotype was seen a few times. The gene calls are TRBV5-1 and TRBJ2-5; maybe TRBD2 (5 bases). This CDR3 region has 14 residues. Germline V gives CDR1 SGHRS, CDR2 YFSETQ. The V gene lost 0 bases and the J gene lost 7 bases, with 13 bases spanning the gap. The CDR3: CASSLGKTAGTQYF. The CDR3 nucleotides are TGCGCCAGCAGCTTGGGTAAGACTGCGGGGACCCAGTACTTC.

This clonotype was observed a handful of times. The V call is TRBV29-1, the J call TRBJ2-7, with TRBD1 matching 10 bases. There are 12 residues in the CDR3. Germline assignment: CDR1 SQVTM and CDR2 ANQGSEA. Trimming at V came to 5 bases and at J to 7 bases, leaving 5 bases not matched to a gene. The CDR3 DNA reads TGCAGCGTTCCAAGGACAGGGGGAGAGCAGTACTTC. Protein sequence: CSVPRTGGEQYF.

This clonotype has at least ten counts. The chain uses TRBV25-1 and TRBJ2-1; 8 bases line up with TRBD1. This CDR3 is built from 15 residues. The V gene's germline CDR1 is MGHDK and CDR2 SYGVNS. The ends lost 3 bases at V and 7 bases at J; junction bases unmatched: 8. The CDR3: CASSDRDRPSNEQFF. The CDR3 DNA reads TGTGCCAGCAGTGACCGGGACAGGCCCTCAAATGAGCAGTTCTTC. Looking up the rest from reference TRBV25-1 and TRBJ2-1 gives the full variable domain: EADIYQTPRYLVIGTGKKITLECSQTMGHDKMYWYQQDPGMELHLIHYSYGVNSTEKGDLSSESTVSRIRTEHFPLTLESARPSHTSQYLCASSDRDRPSNEQFFGPGTRLTVL.

The chain combines TRBV11-2 with TRBJ2-1, with 12 bases that match TRBD2. The CDR3 is 19 amino acids. The germline gives CDR1 SGHAT, CDR2 FQNNGV. The J segment lost 8 bases and the V segment lost 0 bases, leaving 14 bases of the junction unmatched. The CDR3 DNA sequence: TGTGCCAGCAGCTTAGAACTAGCGGGGGGCCTAGTCGCCCTTTATGAGCAGTTCTTC. It specifies CASSLELAGGLVALYEQFF.

The rearrangement joins TRBV19 to TRBJ2-5; D not resolved. V lost 3 bases to trimming and J lost 4 bases, with 12 bases between them. Germline CDR1 reads LNHDA; CDR2 reads SQIVND (reference sequence). This CDR3 is built from 14 residues. In DNA, the CDR3 is TGTGCCAGTAGTATGCTCCAGCTCGGAGAGACCCAGTACTTC. Protein sequence: CASSMLQLGETQYF.

By share, this clonotype counts as medium-sized. The gene calls are TRBV20-1 and TRBJ1-2; 7 positions agree with TRBD1. J lost 2 bases, V lost 5 bases, and 5 bases had no gene match. The CDR3 runs 13 residues. Looked up from germline, CDR1 is DFQATT and CDR2 is SNEGSKA (reference sequence). The CDR3 protein is CSASKDRNYGYTF. CDR3 sequence (DNA): TGCAGTGCTTCCAAGGACAGGAACTATGGCTACACCTTC.

The chain carries TRBV6-2 or TRBV6-3 and TRBJ2-1, with 10 bases that match TRBD2. Germline-derived CDR1 and CDR2 are MNHEY and SVGEGT. V lost 5 bases and J lost 6; bases outside the gene matches: 13. The CDR3 covers 17 residues. The CDR3, as DNA: TGTGCCAGCAGTGCCCTGGGGCTAGCGGGGGCCTCCAATGAGCAGTTCTTC. Translation gives CASSALGLAGASNEQFF.

This clonotype was detected only a few times. The chain couples TRBV27 to TRBJ1-5; D is possibly TRBD1 (5 bases). V was shortened by 6 bases and J by 5 bases, with 14 bases between the two germline ends. The germline V gene encodes CDR1 MNHEY and CDR2 SMNVEV (reference sequence). This CDR3 comprises 14 residues. CDR3 DNA sequence: TGTGCCAGCAGCCCGGGTCGGGGGGATCAGCCCCAGCATTTT. It is translated as CASSPGRGDQPQHF.

This clonotype showed up just a few times. The rearrangement links TRBV3-1 to TRBJ1-2, with TRBD1 matching over 7 bases. Germline V CDR1 and CDR2: LGHDT, YNNKEL (reference sequence). The V gene end was trimmed by 2 bases and the J gene end by 5 bases; junction bases not matched to a gene: 5. This CDR3 comprises 14 residues. The CDR3 DNA is TGTGCCAGCAGCCAACTAGGGACAGCTTATGGCTACACCTTC. Translated: CASSQLGTAYGYTF.

This clonotype was seen a handful of times. The gene calls are TRBV12-3 or TRBV12-4 and TRBJ1-5; TRBD1 aligns across 8 bases. V lost 4 bases to trimming and J lost 5 bases; unmatched junction nucleotides: 7. The CDR3 runs 15 residues. The CDR3, as DNA: TGTGCCAGCAGTTGGGGCGGGACAGGCTATCAGCCCCAGCATTTT. Translation gives CASSWGGTGYQPQHF.

This clonotype was picked up a small number of times. The chain joins TRBV12-3 or TRBV12-4 to TRBJ1-5, with 7 bases aligning to TRBD1. V lost 5 bases to trimming and J lost 2 bases; unmatched junction nucleotides: 6. The CDR3 runs 15 residues. CDR3 region: CASSAGGKGNQPQHF. The DNA of the CDR3 is TGTGCCAGCAGTGCAGGGGGAAAGGGCAATCAGCCCCAGCATTTT.

The chain combines TRBV15 with TRBJ1-5; D gene ambiguous. V was trimmed by 5 bases and J by 6 bases, leaving 14 bases between them. Germline assignment: CDR1 LNHNV and CDR2 YYDKDF (reference sequence). The CDR3 totals 14 residues. The CDR3 DNA sequence: TGTGCCACCAGCCCCCAACGTGCGGGTCAGCCCCAGCATTTT. It yields the protein CATSPQRAGQPQHF.

This clonotype has more than one count but fewer than ten. In nucleotides, the CDR3 is TGTGCCAGCAATACAAAGGGCCATGAGCAGTTCTTC. Its translation: CASNTKGHEQFF. This chain joins TRBV28 and TRBJ2-1; D not resolved. Per germline, CDR1 MDHEN and CDR2 SYDVKM. The CDR3 runs to 12 residues. V was cut by 7 bases and J by 8 bases, with 12 bases left in between.

This clonotype occurred many times. J is TRBJ2-3 and V is TRBV7-9, with D uncertain. Trimming pared 8 bases from V and 2 bases from J, leaving 5 bases between. The CDR3 runs 11 residues. CDR1 and CDR2 from the germline V gene are SEHNR and FQNEAQ (reference sequence). Here the CDR3 DNA reads TGTGCCAGCGGGTCCACAGATACGCAGTATTTT. It specifies CASGSTDTQYF.

This clonotype was counted between two and nine times. The V and J genes are TRBV7-8 and TRBJ1-5; D is unresolved. Trimming took off 1 base at V and 3 bases at J, with 13 bases between the two ends. The CDR3 length is 16 residues. Per the germline V gene, CDR1 is SGHVS and CDR2 is FQNEAQ. CDR3 bases: TGTGCCAGCAGCTTAGAGGTGGGAATGGTCAATCAGCCCCAGCATTTT. This sequence encodes CASSLEVGMVNQPQHF. The full variable domain, in which reference TRBV7-8 and TRBJ1-5 provide the parts outside the CDR3, is GAGVSQSPRYKVAKRGQDVALRCDPISGHVSLFWYQQALGQGPEFLTYFQNEAQLDKSGLPSDRFFAERPEGSVSTLKIQRTQQEDSAVYLCASSLEVGMVNQPQHFGDGTRLSIL.

The chain links TRBV6-5 to TRBJ2-2; D not certain. This CDR3 spans 13 amino acids. The germline CDR1 and CDR2 sequences are MNHEY and SVGAGI. V was shortened by 2 bases and J by 5 bases, with 6 bases between the two germline ends. Written as DNA, the CDR3 is TGTGCCAGCAGTTACGAGAGGACCGGGGAGCTGTTTTTT. This codes for CASSYERTGELFF.

This clonotype was picked up a small number of times. CDR3 protein: CASSLGYSWGQGNYEQYV. The CDR3 coding sequence is TGTGCCAGCAGCTTAGGATATTCGTGGGGGCAGGGAAACTACGAGCAGTACGTC. The chain recombines TRBV7-8 with TRBJ2-7; D is possibly TRBD1 (6 bases). The length of the CDR3 is 18 residues. The V end lost 1 base, the J end lost 3 bases, and 22 bases lay between the germline ends. CDR1 is SGHVS and CDR2 is FQNEAQ in the germline V gene.

The chain employs TRBV6-5 and TRBJ1-5; no firm D call. The length of the CDR3 is 17 residues. The V gene's germline CDR1 is MNHEY and CDR2 SVGAGI. The V end lost 1 base, the J end lost 3 bases, and 16 bases lay between the germline ends. CDR3 protein: CASSYFGSGGPNQPQHF. The CDR3 nucleotides are TGTGCCAGCAGTTACTTTGGTTCAGGCGGGCCCAATCAGCCCCAGCATTTT.

This clonotype came up a few times. The V call is TRBV5-1, the J call TRBJ2-1; maybe TRBD2 (6 bases). V was clipped by 4 bases and J by 5 bases, with 13 bases between them. Germline CDR1 and CDR2: SGHRS and YFSETQ. This CDR3 spans 14 amino acids. The CDR3 nucleotides read TGCGCCAGCAGCGGAACCGGAGGGAACAATGAGCAGTTCTTC. It yields the protein CASSGTGGNNEQFF.

This clonotype was seen at least ten times. This chain uses TRBV27 with TRBJ2-7, with a possible D match to TRBD2 (6 bases). Germline CDR1 is MNHEY and CDR2 is SMNVEV (reference sequence). Deletions cut 6 bases from V and 6 bases from J, with 18 bases between. The CDR3 has 14 amino acids. The CDR3 nucleotides read TGTGCCAGCAGGGGGAGGTCTCTAGGGATCGAGCAGTACTTC. It is translated as CASRGRSLGIEQYF.

This clonotype was seen a handful of times. The chain joins TRBV12-3 or TRBV12-4 to TRBJ1-3, with 7 nucleotides matching TRBD1. The CDR3 loop spans 17 amino acids. The junction had 11 bases not matched to a gene; V was cut back by 6 bases and J by 0 bases. CDR3 DNA sequence: TGTGCCAGCAGGCCTCGAGGGGGCGGACACTCTGGAAACACCATATATTTT. Amino acids: CASRPRGGGHSGNTIYF.

This chain joins TRBV29-1 and TRBJ2-4; possible D gene TRBD2, 5 bases. With 3 bases removed from V and 9 bases from J, the gap between germline ends came to 15 bases. Germline V gene data show CDR1 as SQVTM and CDR2 as ANQGSEA. This CDR3 comprises 13 residues. CDR3 DNA sequence: TGCAGCGTTGACCTGGACGGAGGTCCCATTCAGTACTTC. Translation gives CSVDLDGGPIQYF.

J is TRBJ2-5 and V is TRBV2, with 14 nucleotides matching TRBD2. The CDR3 is 15 amino acids. The J segment lost 1 base and the V segment lost 6 bases, leaving 1 base of the junction unmatched. Germline V gene data show CDR1 as SNHLY and CDR2 as FYNNEI. The CDR3 DNA reads TGTGCCAGCAGCGGGACTAGCGGGAGCCAAGAGACCCAGTACTTC. Protein: CASSGTSGSQETQYF.

The V gene is TRBV20-1, the J gene TRBJ1-1, with D possibly TRBD1 on 5 matching bases. This CDR3 comprises 14 residues. V lost 3 bases and J lost 1, with 12 bases in between. Germline V gene sequence: CDR1 DFQATT, CDR2 SNEGSKA (reference sequence). The CDR3, as DNA: TGCAGTGCTAGTTTAGGGGTCGCGAACACTGAAGCTTTCTTT. This encodes CSASLGVANTEAFF.

This clonotype has more than one count but fewer than ten. The chain has TRBV27 and TRBJ2-3; 8 bases align to TRBD2. Trimming at V came to 8 bases and at J to 4 bases, leaving 8 bases not matched to a gene. The CDR3 extends over 14 amino acids. Germline lookup yields CDR1 MNHEY and CDR2 SMNVEV (reference sequence). The CDR3 here is CASQVGGGADTQYF. The CDR3 DNA is TGTGCCAGCCAAGTCGGGGGGGGCGCAGATACGCAGTATTTT.

This chain uses TRBV20-1 with TRBJ2-3; TRBD1 matches at 7 bases. The CDR3 is 15 amino acids. CDR1 is DFQATT and CDR2 is SNEGSKA in the germline V gene (reference sequence). Trimming at V came to 1 base and at J to 2 bases, leaving 6 bases not matched to a gene. The CDR3 bases are TGCAGTGCTAGAGTAGACAGGGAAAACACAGATACGCAGTATTTT. It translates to CSARVDRENTDTQYF.

This clonotype was counted between two and nine times. This chain uses TRBV4-3 with TRBJ2-2; D remains unclear. The germline CDR1 and CDR2 sequences are LGHNA and YSLEER. The CDR3 has 13 residues. Trimming removed 6 bases at V and 2 bases at J, with 7 bases between. The DNA of the CDR3 is TGCGCCAGCAGGAAACCCAACACCGGGGAGCTGTTTTTT. Translation: CASRKPNTGELFF.

Worth noting for this clonotype: One end of the junction fails to match germline, which may point to a read error. V and J are TRBV2 and TRBJ2-1; D gene uncertain. CDR1 SNHLY and CDR2 FYNNEI come from the germline V gene. CDR3 length: 13 residues. CDR3 amino acids: CASSRSQTSEQLF. The DNA of the CDR3 is TGTGCCAGCAGTCGCTCACAGACCAGTGAGCAGTTATTC.

In the case of this clonotype: The junction differs from germline at one of its ends, possibly a read error. The rearrangement joins TRBV25-1 to TRBJ2-4, with 7 positions matching TRBD1. The CDR3 sequence is 17 residues long. Germline CDR1 is MGHDK and CDR2 is SYGVNS. Here the CDR3 reads CVSSVGQADLAKNIQYF. The CDR3 nucleotides read TGTGTCAGCAGTGTAGGACAGGCTGACCTAGCCAAAAACATTCAGTACTTC.

The V and J genes are TRBV5-1 and TRBJ2-5, with TRBD2 as a possible D gene (5 bases). V shed 1 base and J shed 5 bases, with 15 bases lying between them. Germline V lookup: CDR1 SGHRS, CDR2 YFSETQ. CDR3 length equals 15 residues. The CDR3 reads CASSLSTGFSETQYF. Written as DNA, the CDR3 is TGCGCCAGCAGCTTGAGCACGGGGTTTTCCGAGACCCAGTACTTC.

V gene TRBV12-3 or TRBV12-4 combines with J gene TRBJ2-1; 7 bases agree with TRBD1. With V trimmed by 1 base and J by 10 bases, 7 bases remained unmatched. This CDR3 is 14 amino acids long. The DNA for the CDR3 is TGTGCCAGCAGTTTAGGGGTCCCGGGACAGGAGCAGTTCTTC. It specifies CASSLGVPGQEQFF.

At least ten counts were recorded for this clonotype. The chain has TRBV4-2 and TRBJ2-4; D perhaps matches TRBD2 (6 bases). The CDR3 is 15 amino acids. Germline values: CDR1 LGHNA, CDR2 YNFKEQ. The V and J ends lost 0 bases and 8 bases respectively, with 14 bases between them. The CDR3 loop reads CASSQEATGVDIQYF. CDR3 coding DNA: TGTGCCAGCAGCCAAGAGGCCACGGGGGTGGACATTCAGTACTTC.